The rows below give T cell receptor beta chains drawn from one sample of a study of cytomegalovirus exposure and HLA in healthy donors. Sequencing used immunoSEQ multiplex PCR; TCRdb keeps in-frame clones, though not all of them. The repertoire has more than 95,000 clones, around nine tenths of them found once; the top ten carry 2% to 2.5%. Sequenced input: PBMCs. These TCRs come from a woman in her late teens or twenties in good health and CMV-seronegative. CDR3s include the opening cysteine and the closing phenylalanine or tryptophan. D genes are given only for firm matches. Expanded clones get a size class; other rows say once, few or many, or leave the size out.

TRBJ1-1,TRBV18,.,TRBD1,TGTGCCAGCTCAATGGACAGGGACACTGAAGCTTTCTTT,CASSMDRDTEAFF
TRBJ2-5,TRBV27,.,.,TGTGCCAGCAGCTTCTGGGACTCCCGAGAGACCCAGTACTTC,CASSFWDSRETQYF
TRBJ1-1,TRBV5-1,.,.,TGCGCCAGCAGCTTGCTGGGGGCATCGAGGACTGAAGCTTTCTTT,CASSLLGASRTEAFF
TRBJ1-2,TRBV5-1,.,TRBD1,TGCGCCAGCAGCTTTGACAGGGCCCCTGGCTACACCTTC,CASSFDRAPGYTF
TRBJ2-7,TRBV6-1,few,TRBD1,TGTGCCAGCAGTGTATCTACAGGGGGTAAGCAGTACTTC,CASSVSTGGKQYF
TRBJ2-3,TRBV6-6,.,.,TGTGCCAGCGGAGCCCTTGGAACCGCCACAGATACGCAGTATTTT,CASGALGTATDTQYF
TRBJ1-2,TRBV18,.,.,TGTGCCAGCTCACCCTTCGTGGGAGAGAACTATGGCTACACCTTC,CASSPFVGENYGYTF
TRBJ2-5,TRBV18,.,.,TGTGCCAGCTCACCCTCCCCCAACAGGGACGCAGAGACCCAGTACTTC,CASSPSPNRDAETQYF
TRBJ2-7,TRBV25-1,.,.,TGTGCCAGCAGAACTAGACCGGGTTCGACTTACGAGCAGTACTTC,CASRTRPGSTYEQYF
TRBJ2-4,TRBV11-2,once,.,TGTGCCAGCAGCCTCGACATCGGCGGGGACATTCAGTACTTC,CASSLDIGGDIQYF
TRBJ1-2,TRBV7-9,few,TRBD1,TGTGCCAGCAGCTCCGGGACAGACGGCTACACCTTC,CASSSGTDGYTF
TRBJ2-4,TRBV14,.,TRBD2,TGTGCCAGCAGCGCCGAGGCACTAGCGGTAAAAAACATTCAGTACTTC,CASSAEALAVKNIQYF
TRBJ2-2,TRBV6-5,.,.,TGTGCCAGCAGTTACTTCCGGGGGTACACCGGGGAGCTGTTTTTT,CASSYFRGYTGELFF
TRBJ1-2,TRBV6-1,.,.,TGTGCCAGCAGTGAAACGGGGAACTATGGCTACACCTTC,CASSETGNYGYTF
TRBJ2-7,TRBV6-1,.,TRBD1,TGTGCCAGCACCTTTTTGGGGACAGGGGGCGCCGAGCAGTACTTC,CASTFLGTGGAEQYF
TRBJ1-5,TRBV18,once,TRBD1,TGTGCCAGCTCACTCACGGGGACAGGGATTGGGAATCAGCCCCAGCATTTT,CASSLTGTGIGNQPQHF
TRBJ1-3,TRBV7-2,.,.,TGTGCCAGCAGCTTAAAGACAGGATACGGAAACACCATATATTTT,CASSLKTGYGNTIYF
TRBJ2-3,TRBV5-4,.,TRBD2,TGTGCCAGCAGCTTTCTAGCGGGAGGGGGCACAGATACGCAGTATTTT,CASSFLAGGGTDTQYF
TRBJ1-1,TRBV27,.,TRBD1,TGTGCCAGCAGACACGGGACAGGGGTCGGGGGGGTAGCTTTCTTT,CASRHGTGVGGVAFF
TRBJ1-2,TRBV5-1,.,TRBD1,TGCGCCAGCAGCTTGGCGGGACAGGGGGTTTTCTATGGCTACACCTTC,CASSLAGQGVFYGYTF
TRBJ1-1,TRBV27,.,TRBD1,TGTGCCAGCAGTCCGACAGGGTGGGCTGAAGCTTTCTTT,CASSPTGWAEAFF
TRBJ1-2,TRBV28,.,.,TGTGCCAGCAGTTTGGGGGGGTACTATGGCTACACCTTC,CASSLGGYYGYTF
TRBJ2-3,TRBV6-4,.,.,TGTGCCAGCAGTGACTCCGGAGTAGCTTCTCCTTCAGATACGCAGTATTTT,CASSDSGVASPSDTQYF
TRBJ1-2,TRBV7-9,once,.,TGTGCCAGCACTAACAGGAGTAACTATGGCTACACCTTC,CASTNRSNYGYTF
TRBJ2-1,TRBV14,.,.,TGTGCCAGCAGCCCCAGTCCGACTTCCAATGAGCAGTTCTTC,CASSPSPTSNEQFF
TRBJ2-7,TRBV5-1,.,TRBD1,TGCGCCAGCAGCTTATCCTCCGGGACAGGGCACCACGAGCAGTACTTC,CASSLSSGTGHHEQYF
TRBJ2-7,TRBV7-3,.,.,TGTGCCAGCAGCTCCAGCTCCTACGAGCAGTACTTC,CASSSSSYEQYF
TRBJ1-1,TRBV7-9,.,.,TGTGCCAGCAGCTTAACAGGGAAGTTAACTGAAGCTTTCTTT,CASSLTGKLTEAFF
TRBJ2-1,TRBV19,.,.,TGTGCCAGTAGTCCCTATGCGGGGAGCTCCTACAATGAGCAGTTCTTC,CASSPYAGSSYNEQFF
TRBJ2-7,TRBV5-1,.,.,TGCGCCAGCAGCTTGGGAGGGGCAGGGGAATTTTACGAGCAGTACTTC,CASSLGGAGEFYEQYF
TRBJ2-7,TRBV4-1,.,TRBD1,TGCGCCAGCAGCCAAACAGGGGGCTACGAGCAGTACTTC,CASSQTGGYEQYF
TRBJ2-2,TRBV11-3,.,TRBD1,TGTGCCAGCAGCTTAGACTTAAGGGACAGGGGGCCCGGGGAGCTGTTTTTT,CASSLDLRDRGPGELFF
TRBJ1-4,TRBV28,.,.,TGTGCCAGCAGTTTACGGGGGGTAGGCAATGAAAAACTGTTTTTT,CASSLRGVGNEKLFF
TRBJ2-1,TRBV15,.,TRBD1,TGTGCCACCAGCATGGGGACAGGGCACTACAATGAGCAGTTCTTC,CATSMGTGHYNEQFF
TRBJ1-4,TRBV5-8,.,.,TGTGCCAGCAGCCTTCAGGGGTTCACTAATGAAAAACTGTTTTTT,CASSLQGFTNEKLFF
TRBJ1-5,TRBV28,.,.,TGTGCCAGCAGTTTAAGAGGAGATCAGCCCCAGCATTTT,CASSLRGDQPQHF
TRBJ1-2,TRBV2,.,.,TGTGCCAGCAGTGAAGGAACGGCGTTAGGAGTTGGCTACACCTTC,CASSEGTALGVGYTF
TRBJ1-1,TRBV7-9,.,.,TGTGCCAGCAGCTCCGGCGGGCCCCGGGGATATGAAGCTTTCTTT,CASSSGGPRGYEAFF
TRBJ2-1,TRBV9,.,.,TGTGCCAGCTCTAGTAGGCTCTCCTACAATGAGCAGTTCTTC,CASSSRLSYNEQFF
TRBJ2-1,TRBV11-2,.,.,TGTGCCAGCAGCTTGTTCTCTAGGAGCTCCTACAATGAGCAGTTCTTC,CASSLFSRSSYNEQFF